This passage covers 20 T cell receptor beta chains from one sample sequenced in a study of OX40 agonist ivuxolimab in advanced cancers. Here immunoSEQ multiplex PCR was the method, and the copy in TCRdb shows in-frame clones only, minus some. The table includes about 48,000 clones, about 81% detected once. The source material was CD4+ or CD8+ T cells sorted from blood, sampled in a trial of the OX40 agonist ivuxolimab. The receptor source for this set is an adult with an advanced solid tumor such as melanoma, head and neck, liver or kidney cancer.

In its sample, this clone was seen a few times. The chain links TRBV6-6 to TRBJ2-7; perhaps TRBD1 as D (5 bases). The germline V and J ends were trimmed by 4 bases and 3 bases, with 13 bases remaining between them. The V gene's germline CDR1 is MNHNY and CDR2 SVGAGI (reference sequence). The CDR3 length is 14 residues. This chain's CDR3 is CASSSPPGFYEQYF. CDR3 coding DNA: TGTGCCAGCAGTTCGCCCCCAGGGTTCTACGAGCAGTACTTC.

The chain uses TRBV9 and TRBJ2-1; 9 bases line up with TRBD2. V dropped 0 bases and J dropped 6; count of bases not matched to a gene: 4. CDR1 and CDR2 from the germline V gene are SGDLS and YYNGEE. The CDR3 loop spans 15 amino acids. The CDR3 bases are TGTGCCAGCAGCGTAGAGGCGGGAGGGCTCAATGAGCAGTTCTTC. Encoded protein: CASSVEAGGLNEQFF.

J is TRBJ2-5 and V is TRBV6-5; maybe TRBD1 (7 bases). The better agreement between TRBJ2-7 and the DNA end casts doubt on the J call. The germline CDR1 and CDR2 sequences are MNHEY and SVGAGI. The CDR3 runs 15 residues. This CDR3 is CASSSLEGAIYEQYF. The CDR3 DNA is TGTGCCAGCAGTTCCCTGGAGGGGGCAATCTACGAGCAGTACTTC.

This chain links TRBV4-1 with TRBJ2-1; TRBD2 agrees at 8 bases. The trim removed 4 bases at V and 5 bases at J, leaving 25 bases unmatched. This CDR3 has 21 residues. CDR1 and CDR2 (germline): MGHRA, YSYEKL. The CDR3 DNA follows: TGCGCCAGCAGCCTCGATGCGCTAATAGCGGGACCCGGCCCGCAAGACAATGAGCAGTTCTTC. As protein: CASSLDALIAGPGPQDNEQFF.

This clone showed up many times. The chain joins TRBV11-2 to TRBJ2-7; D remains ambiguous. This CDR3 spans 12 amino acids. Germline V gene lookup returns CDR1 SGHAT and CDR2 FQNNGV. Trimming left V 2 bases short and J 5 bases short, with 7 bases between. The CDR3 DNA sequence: TGTGCCAGCAGCTTAATCCTCCACGAGCAGTACTTC. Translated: CASSLILHEQYF.

As DNA, the CDR3 is TGTGCCGGGAGAGGGACAGGGGGCGGGACCGGGGAGCTGTTTTTT. Translating it yields CAGRGTGGGTGELFF. The gene calls are TRBV6-1 and TRBJ2-2, with TRBD1 identical over 12 bases. Germline assignment: CDR1 MNHNS and CDR2 SASEGT. J was trimmed by 5 bases and V by 11 bases; bases with no gene match: 9. The CDR3 is made up of 15 amino acids.

The CDR3: CASTTGVIGYNEQFF. CDR3 coding DNA: TGTGCCAGCACCACGGGGGTCATAGGGTACAATGAGCAGTTCTTC. This chain uses TRBV7-2 with TRBJ2-1; a possible D gene is TRBD2 (6 bases). Deletions cut 7 bases from V and 4 bases from J, with 17 bases between. Germline V lookup: CDR1 SGHTA, CDR2 FQGNSA. The CDR3 is made up of 15 amino acids.

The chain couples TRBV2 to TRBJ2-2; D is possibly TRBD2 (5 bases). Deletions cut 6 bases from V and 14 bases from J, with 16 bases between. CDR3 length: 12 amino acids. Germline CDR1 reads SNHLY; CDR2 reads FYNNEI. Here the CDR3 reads CASRWGAPTLFF. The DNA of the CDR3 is TGTGCCAGCAGGTGGGGAGCGCCTACACTGTTTTTT. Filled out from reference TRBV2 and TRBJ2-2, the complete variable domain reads EPEVTQTPSHQVTQMGQEVILRCVPISNHLYFYWYRQILGQKVEFLVSFYNNEISEKSEIFDDQFSVERPDGSNFTLKIRSTKLEDSAMYFCASRWGAPTLFFGEGSRLTVL.

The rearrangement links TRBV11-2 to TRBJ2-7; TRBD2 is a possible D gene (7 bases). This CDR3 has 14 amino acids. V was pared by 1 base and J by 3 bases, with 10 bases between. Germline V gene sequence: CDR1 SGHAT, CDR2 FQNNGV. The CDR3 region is CASSLVRGGYEQYF. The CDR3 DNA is TGTGCCAGCAGCTTAGTTAGGGGGGGCTACGAGCAGTACTTC.

CDR3 sequence: CASSTTGGLPNEKLFF. As DNA, the CDR3 is TGTGCCAGTAGTACTACAGGGGGCTTACCAAATGAAAAACTGTTTTTT. This sequence joins TRBV19 and TRBJ1-4; TRBD1 matches at 9 bases. Per the germline V gene, CDR1 is LNHDA and CDR2 is SQIVND (reference sequence). The CDR3 extends over 16 amino acids. Trimming took 4 bases from V and 5 from J; bases not matched to a gene: 8.

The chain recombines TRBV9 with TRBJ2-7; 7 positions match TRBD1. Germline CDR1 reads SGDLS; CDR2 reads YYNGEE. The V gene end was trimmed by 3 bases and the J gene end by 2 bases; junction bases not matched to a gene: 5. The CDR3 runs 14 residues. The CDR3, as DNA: TGTGCCAGCAGCGGCCGGGACAGACCCTACGAGCAGTACTTC. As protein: CASSGRDRPYEQYF.

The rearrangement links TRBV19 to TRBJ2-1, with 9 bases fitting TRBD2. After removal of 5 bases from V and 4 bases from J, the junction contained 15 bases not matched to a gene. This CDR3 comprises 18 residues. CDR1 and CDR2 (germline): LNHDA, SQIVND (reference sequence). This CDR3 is CASSVPNFLAGWYNEQFF. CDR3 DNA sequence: TGTGCCAGTAGTGTCCCAAATTTTCTAGCGGGATGGTACAATGAGCAGTTCTTC.

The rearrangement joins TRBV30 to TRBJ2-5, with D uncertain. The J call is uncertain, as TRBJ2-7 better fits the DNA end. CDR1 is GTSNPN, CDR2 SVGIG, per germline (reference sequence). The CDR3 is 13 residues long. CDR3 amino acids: CAWSVDGYYEQYF. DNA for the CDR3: TGTGCCTGGAGTGTGGACGGGTACTACGAGCAGTACTTC.

CDR3 loop: CASSLTVYSGNTIYF. CDR3 coding DNA: TGTGCCAGCAGTTTAACGGTGTACTCTGGAAACACCATATATTTT. This chain uses TRBV11-2 with TRBJ1-3; no clear D. Trimming removed 6 bases at V and 0 bases at J, with 12 bases between. Germline V gives CDR1 SGHAT, CDR2 FQNNGV. The length of the CDR3 is 15 residues.

CDR3 DNA: TGTGCCACCAGCATTCAGGGTATTCGGACTGAAGCTTTCTTT. This translates into CATSIQGIRTEAFF. This chain joins TRBV15 and TRBJ1-1; possible D gene TRBD1, 5 bases. The CDR3 runs 14 residues. The germline V gene encodes CDR1 LNHNV and CDR2 YYDKDF (reference sequence). Trimming cost V 4 bases and J 5 bases, with 14 bases left between them.

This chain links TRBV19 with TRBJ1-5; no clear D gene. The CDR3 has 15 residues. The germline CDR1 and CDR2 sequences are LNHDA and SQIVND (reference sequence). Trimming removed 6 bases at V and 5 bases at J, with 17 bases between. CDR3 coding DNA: TGTGCCAGTAGCCTAACTGAGTACCCATATCAGCCCCAGCATTTT. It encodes CASSLTEYPYQPQHF.

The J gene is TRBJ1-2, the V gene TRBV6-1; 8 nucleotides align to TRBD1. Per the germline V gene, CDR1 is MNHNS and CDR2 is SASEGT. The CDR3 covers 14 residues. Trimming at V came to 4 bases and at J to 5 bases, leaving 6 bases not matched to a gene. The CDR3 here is CASSVRDRSYGYTF. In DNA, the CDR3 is TGTGCCAGCAGTGTCCGGGACAGGTCTTATGGCTACACCTTC.

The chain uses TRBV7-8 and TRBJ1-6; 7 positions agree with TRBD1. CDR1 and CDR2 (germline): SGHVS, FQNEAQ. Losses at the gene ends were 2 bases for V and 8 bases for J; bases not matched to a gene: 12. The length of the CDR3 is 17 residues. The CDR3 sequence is CASSLLVGTVIYSPLHF. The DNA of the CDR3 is TGTGCCAGCAGCTTATTGGTGGGGACAGTAATATATTCACCCCTCCACTTT. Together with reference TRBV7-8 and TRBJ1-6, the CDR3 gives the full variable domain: GAGVSQSPRYKVAKRGQDVALRCDPISGHVSLFWYQQALGQGPEFLTYFQNEAQLDKSGLPSDRFFAERPEGSVSTLKIQRTQQEDSAVYLCASSLLVGTVIYSPLHFGNGTRLTVT.

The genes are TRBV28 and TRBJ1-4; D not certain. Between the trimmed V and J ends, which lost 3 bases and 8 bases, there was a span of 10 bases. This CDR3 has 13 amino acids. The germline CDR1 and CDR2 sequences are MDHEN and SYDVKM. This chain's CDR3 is CASSFRFKEKLFF. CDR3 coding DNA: TGTGCCAGCAGTTTCAGGTTCAAGGAAAAACTGTTTTTT.

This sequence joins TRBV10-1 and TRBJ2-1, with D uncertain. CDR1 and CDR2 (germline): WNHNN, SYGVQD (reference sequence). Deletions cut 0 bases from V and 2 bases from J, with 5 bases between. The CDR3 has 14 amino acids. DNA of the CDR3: TGCGCCAGCAGTGAGTCGGGAACCTACAATGAGCAGTTCTTC. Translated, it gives CASSESGTYNEQFF.